The 3 T cell receptor beta chains listed next were all sequenced from one sample in a study of cytomegalovirus exposure and HLA in healthy donors (TCRdb year 2017). Libraries came from the immunoSEQ multiplex PCR assay. The multiplex PCR relied on a mix of 60 forward primers for TCR Vbeta segments and 13 reverse primers for TCR Jbeta segments. TCRdb holds this immuneACCESS table with in-frame rearrangements only. Some clones are missing; in checked studies, unresolved V genes explain under half, and the rest has no known cause. Here the sample has 80,000 to 95,000 clones; about two thirds occur a single time. The top ten hold about 16% of the sample. The sequenced sample consisted of PBMCs. The receptors shown here come from a woman aged 50 to 65 in good health and CMV-seropositive.

The chain recombines TRBV19 with TRBJ1-1, with D possibly TRBD1 on 6 matching bases. Looked up from germline, CDR1 is LNHDA and CDR2 is SQIVND (reference sequence). This CDR3 spans 15 amino acids. The V and J ends lost 5 bases and 11 bases respectively, with 24 bases between them. DNA of the CDR3: TGTGCCAGTAGTTTCTCGAACAGGGTTTTTTCCAGGGCTTTCTTT. It specifies CASSFSNRVFSRAFF.

CDR3 nucleotides: TGCGCCACTATGGACAGGGGGCCCGGGGATACGCAGTATTTT. It codes for CATMDRGPGDTQYF. The V and J genes are TRBV23-1 and TRBJ2-3, with 11 bases that match TRBD1. TRBV23-1 carries the ORF label, with uncertain function. The CDR3 extends over 14 amino acids. Trimming cost V 10 bases and J 6 bases; bases outside gene matches: 9.

This clone occurred once. The V call is TRBV11-2, the J call TRBJ2-1; 7 bases match TRBD2. V trimming: 2 bases; J trimming: 8 bases; junction bases outside the gene matches: 12. The germline V gene has CDR1 SGHAT and CDR2 FQNNGV. The CDR3 extends over 16 amino acids. The CDR3 coding sequence is TGTGCCAGCAGCTTACGCGGGGGAATAGCGTGGGATGAGCAGTTCTTC. Its translation: CASSLRGGIAWDEQFF. The variable domain in full, with the rest retrieved from reference TRBV11-2 and TRBJ2-1, is EAGVAQSPRYKIIEKRQSVAFWCNPISGHATLYWYQQILGQGPKLLIQFQNNGVVDDSQLPKDRFSAERLKGVDSTLKIQPAKLEDSAVYLCASSLRGGIAWDEQFFGPGTRLTVL.